Detailed here is one T cell receptor (beta chain). Antigen: not known. These data belong to a study of shared clonotypes between healthy human individuals. Study details: The donor group consisted of a couple of women and three men, aged 18 to 49.

Notes on the study in general: Memory subsets generally showed smaller estimated richness than naive subsets did. Among a few donors, approximately 4.6% of naive CD4 clonotypes were found in common.

Generated by immunoSEQ multiplex PCR, the TCRdb table keeps only in-frame clones and is missing some. Of about 2.5 million clones in the sample, around 92% were seen once. V was cut by 3 bases and J by 0 bases, with 14 bases left in between. Germline values: CDR1 GTSNPN, CDR2 SVGIG (reference sequence). There are 15 residues in the CDR3. This clonotype originated in a man between 18 and 35 years old in good health. Some clones in this sample may be carry-over from other donors' samples. The genes are TRBV30 and TRBJ1-1; tentative D call: TRBD1 (5 bases). The specimen sequenced was naive CD4+ T cells from PBMCs. The subset is: CD45RA+ positively selected. The CDR3 sequence is CAWSQPGPLNTEAFF. CDR3 DNA: TGTGCCTGGAGCCAACCGGGACCTTTGAACACTGAAGCTTTCTTT.